This T cell receptor (beta chain) was sequenced during a study of blood T cells in healthy people across ages. Sample-barcoded 5' priming and a J-beta primer mix drove a second PCR of roughly 6 to 12 cycles. One entry per CDR3 protein, called by TCRdb with MiXCR from the 5' RACE reads. The sample has some 790,000 distinct CDR3 sequences, about 30% seen once; the top ten hold 15% to 20%. This clonotype was detected many times. The antigen is unknown. The study, taken as a whole, reports: Age brought a roughly linear fall in TCR beta diversity measured per million T cells. Long-lived donors had more naive CD4+ cells and higher diversity than aged donors. Strong correlation was found linking TCR beta diversity to naive T cell percentage.

V gave up 2 bases and J gave up 5 bases, with 10 bases separating them. CDR1 SEHNR and CDR2 FQNEAQ come from the germline V gene (reference sequence). This CDR3 has 14 residues. V and J are TRBV7-9 and TRBJ2-1; D is unresolved. The clonotype originates from an elderly woman in good health. The sequencing input was blood. Here the CDR3 reads CASSLFRNHNEQFF. CDR3 bases: TGTGCCAGCAGCTTATTCAGGAATCACAATGAGCAGTTCTTC.